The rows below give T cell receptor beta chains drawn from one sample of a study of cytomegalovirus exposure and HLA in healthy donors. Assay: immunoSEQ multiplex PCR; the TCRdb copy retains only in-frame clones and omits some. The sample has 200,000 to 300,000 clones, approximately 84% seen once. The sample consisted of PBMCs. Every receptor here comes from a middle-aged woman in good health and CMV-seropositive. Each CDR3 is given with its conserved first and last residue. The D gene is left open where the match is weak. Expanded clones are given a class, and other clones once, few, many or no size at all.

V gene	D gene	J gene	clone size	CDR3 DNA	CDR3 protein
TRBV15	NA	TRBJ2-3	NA	TGTGCCACCGCGCAGGACACCACAGATACGCAGTATTTT	CATAQDTTDTQYF
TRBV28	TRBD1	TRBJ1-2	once	TGTGCCAGCAGTTCCCGAACAGGGGGCGCGGGTACCTTC	CASSSRTGGAGTF
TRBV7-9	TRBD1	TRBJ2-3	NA	TGTGCCAGCAGCGTACAGGGGGCTATCACAGATACGCAGTATTTT	CASSVQGAITDTQYF
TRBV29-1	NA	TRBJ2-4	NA	TGCAGCGTTAGCGACAGCAAAAACATTCAGTACTTC	CSVSDSKNIQYF
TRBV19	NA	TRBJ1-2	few	TGTGCCAGTAGTCTAATTGGGACAAACTATGGCTACACCTTC	CASSLIGTNYGYTF
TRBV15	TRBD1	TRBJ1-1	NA	TGTGCCACCAGCAGAGAGTCAGGGGGACGGAACACTGAAGCTTTCTTT	CATSRESGGRNTEAFF
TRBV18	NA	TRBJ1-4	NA	TGTGCCAGCTCACACAGGGTAGGGGATGAAAAACTGTTTTTT	CASSHRVGDEKLFF
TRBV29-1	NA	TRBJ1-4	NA	TGCAGCGTCAACCTAGACAGCCGGTCAACTAATGAAAAACTGTTTTTT	CSVNLDSRSTNEKLFF
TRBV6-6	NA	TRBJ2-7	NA	TGTGCCAGCAGTCCCGGGGCCTACGAGCAGTACTTC	CASSPGAYEQYF
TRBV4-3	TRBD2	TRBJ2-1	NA	TGCGCCAGCAGCCAAGGGGGGACTAGTAGGTACAATGAGCAGTTCTTC	CASSQGGTSRYNEQFF
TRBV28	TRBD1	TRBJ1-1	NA	TGTGCCAGCAGTCGCCGACAGGGGGCGGGCACTGAAGCTTTCTTT	CASSRRQGAGTEAFF
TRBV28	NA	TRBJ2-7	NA	TGTGCCAGCAGTTCTGGGACTGGTACCTACGAGCAGTACTTC	CASSSGTGTYEQYF